The entry that follows covers one T cell receptor beta chain sequence. This clonotype was picked up a small number of times. Its antigen remains undetermined. Nothing much larger sits one base from this clone, and base qualities are not available. The record originates from a study of naive and memory T cell subsets (dated by TCRdb to about 2017). For context, the study as a whole: The study applied an open-source, UMI-based TCR alpha and beta sequencing pipeline to sorted naive and memory peripheral blood T cell subsets. RNA was DNase-treated and reverse transcribed with TCR constant-region primers, mostly using SuperScript III. Complete agreement was observed between the functional CMV T cell responses and the IgG serology results. What the research found in general, with its limitations: No ground truth was available to validate the repertoire findings for the naive and memory subsets. Gini index rose and Shannon and inverse Simpson diversity fell from naive through CM, EM and EMRA in both CD4 and CD8 cells. RNA-based TCR counts may be affected by expression changes linked to T cell activation and differentiation. A clonotype was defined as a single alpha or beta chain sequence rather than as a paired alpha/beta receptor. A power law was followed by TCR abundance, with an exponent that differed between naive and memory subsets but was consistent across the three individuals. Following error correction, more than 90% of naive TCR sequences occurred only once, which made naive abundance distributions much steeper than those of memory subsets.

Receptor amplification or capture employed UMI-ligation and nested PCR. The beta constant-region primer was an equimolar mix of two oligonucleotides covering both TRBC1 and TRBC2. A single-stranded oligonucleotide containing the SP2 primer and a 12-nucleotide UMI was joined to the 3' end of the cDNA by T4 RNA ligase 1. Four rounds of PCR were used to amplify ligated cDNA, with nested alpha and beta constant-region primers being used together with the SP2 primer. Incubation of the ligation reaction was carried out at 16 degrees C for about 18-25 hours. PCR2 was usually performed as a SYBR Green qPCR and halted at a preset threshold so that over-amplification would not occur. Apart from the first purification, every purification step used Agencourt AMPure XP magnetic beads. Libraries were quantified by Qubit and checked on a TapeStation, where a main peak was expected near 650 bp. Sequencing of the pooled libraries was done on an Illumina MiSeq using v2 2x251 paired-end kits, which typically yielded roughly 0.95-2.3 million reads per sample. Each sample was pooled at 3 to 4 nM, and roughly 5-7% PhiX was included to help cluster recognition. Per the authors' processing: FASTQ reads processed by Demultiplexor were assigned V and J genes by Decombinator through tag matching that tolerated a single base-pair mismatch. UMIs were used by Collapsinator to correct both sequencing errors and frequency errors arising from PCR heterogeneity. CDR3Translator translated TCRs and extracted CDR3s from the conserved cysteine to the FGXG phenylalanine, flagging non-productive sequences. Gini, Shannon entropy and inverse Simpson indices were calculated on repertoires subsampled to equal numbers of UMI-defined TCRs. Clonotype abundance distributions were fitted to a power law by maximum likelihood within the linear range. For one naive CD8 sample, the pipeline and MIGEC produced similar UMI counts, unique TCR numbers and clonal distributions. Repertoires were searched for approximately 7,000 CMV-associated CDR3 sequences compiled from VDJdb and a published dataset. TCRdb handled the public reads itself, with Q25 trimming in fastp and clone calling in MiXCR, and kept productive beta chains. One record per CDR3 amino acid sequence lists the most common genes and DNA. These V and J calls rely on TCRdb rather than the paper's analysis. The sample data list roughly 21,000 distinct CDR3 sequences, and about 10% of these were observed just once. Roughly 20% of the sample lies in the top ten.

TCR alpha and beta chain libraries were amplified separately from the second PCR step onward. CMV status of each donor was established by measuring IFNgamma production from CD4+ T cells after fresh PBMCs were stimulated overnight with CMV viral lysate. Using Miltenyi beads, CD4 T cells were first positively selected, and CD8 T cells were then positively selected from the CD4-negative fraction. After staining for CD3, CD4, CD8, CD45RA, CD27 and a live/dead dye, cells were sorted on a BD Aria II into four subsets based on CD45RA and CD27. Blood was obtained from a few healthy volunteers, and the blood from each volunteer was fractionated into CD4 and CD8 T cells and subsequently into four differentiation subsets. Around 120 ml of peripheral blood was collected from each donor, and PBMC were isolated by Ficoll-Paque PLUS density-gradient centrifugation. Sorted cells were lysed in RLT buffer, after which RNA was extracted using a Qiagen RNeasy kit and stored at -80 degrees C.

V and J are truncated by 6 bases and 5 bases respectively, leaving an intervening sequence of 10 bases. Taken from cysteine to phenylalanine, the CDR3 has 13 residues. Only the CDR3 DNA stays, 39 bases, in frame from base 1. From a lookup of the germline V gene, CDR1 and CDR2 are MRHNA and SNTAGT. The sequence came from a human donor in good health. The specimen was central memory CD8+ T cells from blood. Taken with the paper, the label for cell subset or site translates to: central memory, CD45RA- CD27+. The V gene is TRBV6-4 and the J gene is TRBJ2-2; confidence is insufficient to name the D gene. The CDR3 in this case is CASSANPTGELFF. The DNA is TGTGCCAGCAGCGCAAACCCGACCGGGGAGCTGTTTTTT.